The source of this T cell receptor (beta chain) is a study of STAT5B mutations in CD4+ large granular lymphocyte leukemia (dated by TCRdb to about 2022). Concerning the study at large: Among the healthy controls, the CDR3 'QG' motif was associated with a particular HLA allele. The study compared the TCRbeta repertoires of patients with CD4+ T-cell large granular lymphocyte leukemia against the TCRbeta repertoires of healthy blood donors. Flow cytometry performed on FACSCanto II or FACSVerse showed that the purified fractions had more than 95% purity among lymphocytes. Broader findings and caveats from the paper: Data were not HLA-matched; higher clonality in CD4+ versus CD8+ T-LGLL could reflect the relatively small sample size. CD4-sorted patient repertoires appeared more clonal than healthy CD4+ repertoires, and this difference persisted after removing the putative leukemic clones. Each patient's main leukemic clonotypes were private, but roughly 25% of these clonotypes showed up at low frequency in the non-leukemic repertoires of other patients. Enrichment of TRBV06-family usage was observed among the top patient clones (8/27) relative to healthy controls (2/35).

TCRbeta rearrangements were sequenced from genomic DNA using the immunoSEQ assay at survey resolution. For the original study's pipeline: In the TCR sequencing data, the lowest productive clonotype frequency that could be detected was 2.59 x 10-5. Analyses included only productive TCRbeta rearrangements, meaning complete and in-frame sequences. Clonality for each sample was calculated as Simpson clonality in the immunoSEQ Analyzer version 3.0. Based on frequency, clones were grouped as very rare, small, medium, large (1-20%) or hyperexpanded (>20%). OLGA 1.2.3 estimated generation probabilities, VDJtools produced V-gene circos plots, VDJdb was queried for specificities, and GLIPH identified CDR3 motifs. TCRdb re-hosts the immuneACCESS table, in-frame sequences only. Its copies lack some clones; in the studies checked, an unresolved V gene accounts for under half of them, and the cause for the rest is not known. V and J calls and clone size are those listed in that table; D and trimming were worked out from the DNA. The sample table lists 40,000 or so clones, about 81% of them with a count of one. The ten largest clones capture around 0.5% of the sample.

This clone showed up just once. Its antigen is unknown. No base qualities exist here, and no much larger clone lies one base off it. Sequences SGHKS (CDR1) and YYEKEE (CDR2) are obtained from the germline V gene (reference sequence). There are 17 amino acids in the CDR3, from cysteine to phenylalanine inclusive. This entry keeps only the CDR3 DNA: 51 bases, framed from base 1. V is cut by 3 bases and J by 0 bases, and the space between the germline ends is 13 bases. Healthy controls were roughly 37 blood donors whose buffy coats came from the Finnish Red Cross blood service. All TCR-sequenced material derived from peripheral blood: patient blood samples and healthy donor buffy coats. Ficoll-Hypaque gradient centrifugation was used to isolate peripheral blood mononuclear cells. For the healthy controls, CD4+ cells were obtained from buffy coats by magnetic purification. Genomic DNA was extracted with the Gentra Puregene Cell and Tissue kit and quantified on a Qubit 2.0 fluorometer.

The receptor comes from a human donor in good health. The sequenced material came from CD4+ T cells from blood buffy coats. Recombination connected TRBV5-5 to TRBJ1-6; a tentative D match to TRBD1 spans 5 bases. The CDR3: CASSSQGPSSYNSPLHF. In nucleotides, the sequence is TGTGCCAGCAGCTCTCAGGGACCCAGCTCCTATAATTCACCCCTCCACTTT.